This T cell receptor (beta chain) originates from a study of T cell changes during pregnancy in multiple sclerosis. Profiled with immunoSEQ multiplex PCR; TCRdb holds only in-frame clones, not every one. The sample consists of 39,000 or so clones, approximately 92% of them appearing once. The CDR3 runs to 15 residues. Germline V gene data show CDR1 as SGDLS and CDR2 as YYNGEE. V shed 5 bases and J 5 bases; nucleotides not matched to a gene: 11. The source is a female donor with multiple sclerosis, enrolled in a pregnancy study. Sequencing used CD8+ T cells from peripheral blood mononuclear cells, obtained before pregnancy. The chain couples TRBV9 to TRBJ2-5, with 8 nucleotides matching TRBD2. The CDR3 reads CASSQMGLVRETQYF. The CDR3 nucleotides are TGTGCCAGCAGTCAGATGGGACTAGTCCGGGAGACCCAGTACTTC.